This passage covers 5 T cell receptor beta chains from one sample sequenced in a study of T cells expressing NK-cell markers (TCRdb year 2020). Library creation used 5' RACE. Sequencing used an Illumina HiSeq 2000. TCRdb reprocessed the reads, and each CDR3 protein sequence is entered once, without DNA. The sample table records approximately 550,000 distinct CDR3 sequences. The ten largest clones capture approximately 4% of the sample. The sample comprised blood T cells: a sorted CD56 or NKG2C T cell subset, CD4+ or CD8+ T cells, or bulk PBMC T cells (not recorded which). The receptor source for this set is a man younger than 35 in good health. Donor details come from another sample of the same person, matched by shared clones.

This sequence joins TRBV29-1 and TRBJ2-1; the TCRdb call, TRBD2, lacks DNA for checking. Germline V CDR1 and CDR2: SQVTM, ANQGSEA. CDR3 length: 15 amino acids. This chain's CDR3 is CSVALRLAGVNEQFF.

The V gene is TRBV5-1, the J gene TRBJ2-3; as DNA is missing, the TRBD1 call by TCRdb cannot be tested. CDR1 and CDR2 from the germline V gene are SGHRS and YFSETQ. This CDR3 contains 14 residues. The CDR3 loop is CASSPIGRRDTQYF.

The chain couples TRBV4-1 to TRBJ2-2; TCRdb lists TRBD2, though no DNA is available to test this call. Germline V gene lookup returns CDR1 MGHRA and CDR2 YSYEKL. The CDR3 loop spans 18 amino acids. The CDR3 sequence is CASSQEEGHLTNTGELFF.

The rearrangement uses TRBV7-9 and TRBJ1-2; without DNA, the TCRdb call of TRBD1 cannot be checked. This CDR3 has 14 amino acids. CDR1 SEHNR and CDR2 FQNEAQ come from the germline V gene (reference sequence). CDR3 residues: CASSLDRVGDGYTF.

The chain couples TRBV18 to TRBJ1-1. This CDR3 comprises 14 residues. Germline CDR1 reads KGHSH; CDR2 reads LQKENI. The CDR3 is CASSPLEGNTEAFF.